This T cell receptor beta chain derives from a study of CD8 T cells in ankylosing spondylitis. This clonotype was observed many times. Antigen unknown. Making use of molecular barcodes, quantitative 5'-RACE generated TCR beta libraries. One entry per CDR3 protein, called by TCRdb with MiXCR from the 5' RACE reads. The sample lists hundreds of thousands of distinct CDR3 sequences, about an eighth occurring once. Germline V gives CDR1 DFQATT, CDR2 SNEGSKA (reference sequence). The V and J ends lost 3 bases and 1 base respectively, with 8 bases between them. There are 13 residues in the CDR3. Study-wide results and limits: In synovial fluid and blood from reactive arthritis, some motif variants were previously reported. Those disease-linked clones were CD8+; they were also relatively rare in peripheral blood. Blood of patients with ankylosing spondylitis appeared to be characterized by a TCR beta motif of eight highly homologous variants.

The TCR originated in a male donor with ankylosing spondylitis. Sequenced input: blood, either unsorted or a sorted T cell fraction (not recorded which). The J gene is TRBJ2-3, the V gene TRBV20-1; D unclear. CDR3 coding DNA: TGCAGTGCTAGTGCCCCTGGCACAGATACGCAGTATTTT. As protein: CSASAPGTDTQYF.